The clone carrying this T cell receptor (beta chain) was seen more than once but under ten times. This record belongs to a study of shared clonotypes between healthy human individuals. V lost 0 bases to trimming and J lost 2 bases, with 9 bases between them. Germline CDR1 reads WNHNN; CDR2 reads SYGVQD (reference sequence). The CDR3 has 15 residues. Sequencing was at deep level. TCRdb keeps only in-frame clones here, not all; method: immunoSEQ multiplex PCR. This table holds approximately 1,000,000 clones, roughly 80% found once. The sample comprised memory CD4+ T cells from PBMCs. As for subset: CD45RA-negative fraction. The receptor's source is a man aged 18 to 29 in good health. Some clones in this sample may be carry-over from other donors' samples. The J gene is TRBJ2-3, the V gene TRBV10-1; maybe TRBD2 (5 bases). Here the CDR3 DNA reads TGCGCCAGCAGTGAGTCTTCGCGGGCCACAGATACGCAGTATTTT. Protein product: CASSESSRATDTQYF.